The T cell receptor (beta chain) under discussion was sequenced for a study of Ad26.COV2.S vaccination and SARS-CoV-2 variants. General observations from the study: The authors reported substantial breadth in spike-specific CD8+ and CD4+ T cell responses after vaccination. Similar non-spike TCR breadth was seen in vaccine and placebo recipients.

This CDR3 is built from 16 residues. V was cut by 1 base and J by 1 base, with 11 bases left in between. CDR1 and CDR2 from the germline V gene are SGHNT and YYREEE (reference sequence). The table came from immunoSEQ multiplex PCR; TCRdb's copy has only in-frame clones and leaves some out. The data show over 85,000 clones, roughly 85% seen once. Regarding this clone: The antigen remains unidentified.

The chain carries TRBV5-4 and TRBJ2-2; unclear D gene. This specimen was peripheral blood, taken after recovery from COVID-19. This TCR came from a human donor who had recovered from COVID-19. CDR3: CASSLKIGRNTGELFF. The CDR3 DNA follows: TGTGCCAGCAGCTTGAAAATTGGCAGGAACACCGGGGAGCTGTTTTTT.